The clone carrying this TCR beta chain was seen a few times. MiXCR was used by TCRdb to re-call the PCR reads. The table has 22,000 or so clones, 15% to 20% seen once; the top ten hold around a quarter. Before thyroid surgery, none of the patients had received any treatment. There are 16 residues in the CDR3. Trimming at V came to 4 bases and at J to 5 bases, leaving 13 bases not matched to a gene. Germline V lookup: CDR1 MNHEY, CDR2 SMNVEV (reference sequence). The sample belongs to a study of metastatic and nonmetastatic thyroid tumors. The TCR was taken from a female donor with papillary thyroid cancer or a benign thyroid nodule (not recorded which). Some clones in this sample may be carry-over from other donors' samples. The chain links TRBV27 to TRBJ2-5, with 7 bases that match TRBD2. The sequencing sample was made of blood. The CDR3 nucleotides read TGTGCCAGCAGTTCGCGGGGACTACGAAATGGGGAGACCCAGTACTTC. Encoded protein: CASSSRGLRNGETQYF.